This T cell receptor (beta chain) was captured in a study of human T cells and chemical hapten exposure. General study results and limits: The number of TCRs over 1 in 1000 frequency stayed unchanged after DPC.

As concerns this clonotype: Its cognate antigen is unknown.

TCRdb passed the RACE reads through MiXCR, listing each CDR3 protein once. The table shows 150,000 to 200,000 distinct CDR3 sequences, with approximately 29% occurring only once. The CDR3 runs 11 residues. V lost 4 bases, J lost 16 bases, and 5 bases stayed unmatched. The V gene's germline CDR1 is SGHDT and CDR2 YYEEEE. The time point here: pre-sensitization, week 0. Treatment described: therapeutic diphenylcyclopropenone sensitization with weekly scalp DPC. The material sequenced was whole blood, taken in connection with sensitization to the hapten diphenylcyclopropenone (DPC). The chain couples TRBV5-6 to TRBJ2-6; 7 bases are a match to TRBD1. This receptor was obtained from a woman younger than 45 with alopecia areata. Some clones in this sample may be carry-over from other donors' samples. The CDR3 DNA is TGTGCCAGCAGCCGTAGACAGGGTCTGACTTTC. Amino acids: CASSRRQGLTF.